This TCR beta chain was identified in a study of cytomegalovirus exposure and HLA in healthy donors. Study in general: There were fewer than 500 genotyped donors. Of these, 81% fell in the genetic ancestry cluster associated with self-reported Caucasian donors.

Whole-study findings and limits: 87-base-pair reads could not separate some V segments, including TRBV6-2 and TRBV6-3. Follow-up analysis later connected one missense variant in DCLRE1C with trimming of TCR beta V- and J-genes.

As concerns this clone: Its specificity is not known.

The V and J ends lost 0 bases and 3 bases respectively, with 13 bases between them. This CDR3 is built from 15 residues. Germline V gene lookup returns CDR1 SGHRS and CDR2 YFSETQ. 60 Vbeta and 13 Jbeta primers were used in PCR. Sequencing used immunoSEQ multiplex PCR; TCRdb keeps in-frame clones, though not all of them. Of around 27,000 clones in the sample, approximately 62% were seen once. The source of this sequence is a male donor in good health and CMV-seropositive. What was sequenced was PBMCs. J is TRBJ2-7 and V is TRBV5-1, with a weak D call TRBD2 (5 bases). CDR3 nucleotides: TGCGCCAGCAGCTTGGTGGGCGGGTACCGCTACGAGCAGTACTTC. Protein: CASSLVGGYRYEQYF. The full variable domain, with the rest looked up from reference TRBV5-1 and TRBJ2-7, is KAGVTQTPRYLIKTRGQQVTLSCSPISGHRSVSWYQQTPGQGLQFLFEYFSETQRNKGNFPGRFSGRQFSNSRSEMNVSTLELGDSALYLCASSLVGGYRYEQYFGPGTRLTVT.